These T cell receptor beta chains were read from a single sample in a study of regulatory T cells in long-lasting Graves disease. TCRdb independently ran MiXCR on the multiplex PCR reads; one entry per CDR3 protein. The repertoire includes 350,000 to 550,000 distinct CDR3 sequences, about 15% of them detected once, and around 23% sits in the top ten. These data are also associated with another study on T cells in Graves' hyperthyroidism and ophthalmopathy.

The sequenced sample was peripheral blood mononuclear cells (PBMCs), obtained at new diagnosis, from a patient treated with antithyroid drugs. The receptor source for this set is a woman between 18 and 30 years old with Graves disease. Both conserved end residues are part of each CDR3. Fields, in order: J gene, V gene, clone size, CDR3 length, CDR3 protein. Size is omitted from some rows. Given values are once, few, many or a class for expanded clones.

j_gene: TRBJ2-3; v_gene: TRBV5-1; abundance: many; len: 18; CDR3aa: CASSLRGAAGANTDTQYF
j_gene: TRBJ2-5; v_gene: TRBV12-3/TRBV12-4; abundance: .; len: 15; CDR3aa: CASSRSLAGLETQYF
j_gene: TRBJ2-3; v_gene: TRBV6-1; abundance: few; len: 11; CDR3aa: CATTLGDTQYF
j_gene: TRBJ2-1; v_gene: TRBV15; abundance: .; len: 15; CDR3aa: CATSRLADSYNEQFF
j_gene: TRBJ2-5; v_gene: TRBV5-1; abundance: few; len: 16; CDR3aa: CASSLDSQGQGETQYF
j_gene: TRBJ1-1; v_gene: TRBV6-2/TRBV6-3; abundance: .; len: 16; CDR3aa: CASSYGFGISNTEAFF
j_gene: TRBJ2-5; v_gene: TRBV24-1; abundance: many; len: 16; CDR3aa: CATSDRTSGGQETQYF
j_gene: TRBJ2-1; v_gene: TRBV12-3/TRBV12-4; abundance: many; len: 14; CDR3aa: CASSFSVAYNEQFF
j_gene: TRBJ2-1; v_gene: TRBV20-1; abundance: many; len: 14; CDR3aa: CSARDQERGPEQFF
j_gene: TRBJ2-1; v_gene: TRBV19; abundance: .; len: 16; CDR3aa: CASNIIPSGSGGEQFF
j_gene: TRBJ2-7; v_gene: TRBV28; abundance: .; len: 12; CDR3aa: CASSRPPYEQYF
j_gene: TRBJ2-7; v_gene: TRBV5-6; abundance: .; len: 14; CDR3aa: CASSLDRGINEQYF
j_gene: TRBJ2-7; v_gene: TRBV7-9; abundance: .; len: 17; CDR3aa: CASSLSSAGGPFYEQYF
j_gene: TRBJ2-3; v_gene: TRBV30; abundance: .; len: 16; CDR3aa: CAWGTTRAHHGGTQYF
j_gene: TRBJ1-1; v_gene: TRBV5-8; abundance: many; len: 15; CDR3aa: CASSFRGVRATEAFF
j_gene: TRBJ2-7; v_gene: TRBV14; abundance: many; len: 15; CDR3aa: CASSQRTGDSYEQYF
j_gene: TRBJ1-6; v_gene: TRBV30; abundance: few; len: 15; CDR3aa: CAWGGRTASVAPLHF
j_gene: TRBJ2-1; v_gene: TRBV20-1; abundance: many; len: 14; CDR3aa: CSASRESLYNEQFF
j_gene: TRBJ2-3; v_gene: TRBV6-2/TRBV6-3; abundance: many; len: 16; CDR3aa: CASSYSLAASTDTQYF
j_gene: TRBJ2-7; v_gene: TRBV28; abundance: few; len: 16; CDR3aa: CASRKGLAGPPYEQYF
j_gene: TRBJ1-1; v_gene: TRBV27; abundance: few; len: 14; CDR3aa: CASRRGGIDTEAFF
j_gene: TRBJ2-1; v_gene: TRBV30; abundance: .; len: 17; CDR3aa: CAWTSPRDRVNGDEQFF
j_gene: TRBJ1-1; v_gene: TRBV7-9; abundance: once; len: 14; CDR3aa: CASSLEEFIAEAFF
j_gene: TRBJ2-4; v_gene: TRBV28; abundance: .; len: 14; CDR3aa: CASSWGQGVSIQYF
j_gene: TRBJ1-3; v_gene: TRBV7-8; abundance: few; len: 15; CDR3aa: CASSLAAGAGNTIYF
j_gene: TRBJ2-1; v_gene: TRBV6-1; abundance: many; len: 15; CDR3aa: CASSPSGSNYNEQFF
j_gene: TRBJ2-3; v_gene: TRBV5-1; abundance: .; len: 14; CDR3aa: CASSPQGGGDTQYF
j_gene: TRBJ2-5; v_gene: TRBV15; abundance: .; len: 15; CDR3aa: CATSRVTGGQETQYF
j_gene: TRBJ1-1; v_gene: TRBV20-1; abundance: .; len: 15; CDR3aa: CSPQAPRSVNTEAFF
j_gene: TRBJ2-7; v_gene: TRBV25-1; abundance: .; len: 12; CDR3aa: CASNQGTDEQYF
j_gene: TRBJ2-7; v_gene: TRBV3-1; abundance: many; len: 13; CDR3aa: CASSRRLDYEQYF
j_gene: TRBJ2-7; v_gene: TRBV28; abundance: many; len: 14; CDR3aa: CASSPMARPARRYF
j_gene: TRBJ2-2; v_gene: TRBV6-5; abundance: many; len: 17; CDR3aa: CASSYSIGHLNTGELFF
j_gene: TRBJ2-1; v_gene: TRBV7-6; abundance: many; len: 18; CDR3aa: CASSLFAEGEFDYNEQFF
j_gene: TRBJ2-7; v_gene: TRBV28; abundance: many; len: 14; CDR3aa: CASTQGGGTYEQYF
j_gene: TRBJ2-4; v_gene: TRBV28; abundance: many; len: 14; CDR3aa: CASSFGTGKNIQYF
j_gene: TRBJ2-7; v_gene: TRBV7-2; abundance: .; len: 15; CDR3aa: CASSRDGLAGYEQYF
j_gene: TRBJ1-1; v_gene: TRBV5-1; abundance: .; len: 14; CDR3aa: CASSFAGRNTEAFF
j_gene: TRBJ2-7; v_gene: TRBV7-3; abundance: .; len: 12; CDR3aa: CASSSNPYEQYF
j_gene: TRBJ2-1; v_gene: TRBV7-9; abundance: once; len: 15; CDR3aa: CASKLSGSTYNEQFF
j_gene: TRBJ1-5; v_gene: TRBV12-3/TRBV12-4; abundance: many; len: 15; CDR3aa: CASSLGSGSNQPQHF
j_gene: TRBJ2-2; v_gene: TRBV6-2/TRBV6-3; abundance: few; len: 18; CDR3aa: CASSYSMRAGGNTGELFF
j_gene: TRBJ2-3; v_gene: TRBV11-3; abundance: many; len: 15; CDR3aa: CASSLGGRAVDTQYF
j_gene: TRBJ1-1; v_gene: TRBV12-3/TRBV12-4; abundance: many; len: 13; CDR3aa: CASSLGSSTEAFF
j_gene: TRBJ1-1; v_gene: TRBV29-1; abundance: .; len: 15; CDR3aa: CSVEDLPGDATEAFF
j_gene: TRBJ2-1; v_gene: TRBV5-1; abundance: many; len: 18; CDR3aa: CASRPGLAGLSSYNEQFF
j_gene: TRBJ2-7; v_gene: TRBV11-1; abundance: .; len: 15; CDR3aa: CASSLTGQSYNEQYF
j_gene: TRBJ2-3; v_gene: TRBV11-2; abundance: many; len: 17; CDR3aa: CASSPLLKDPSTDTQYF
j_gene: TRBJ2-1; v_gene: TRBV2; abundance: many; len: 17; CDR3aa: CASRTRVASGSGYEQFF
j_gene: TRBJ2-1; v_gene: TRBV20-1; abundance: many; len: 12; CDR3aa: CSANKGENEQFF
j_gene: TRBJ1-3; v_gene: TRBV2; abundance: .; len: 16; CDR3aa: CASTYYRGSSGNTIYF
j_gene: TRBJ2-2; v_gene: TRBV5-1; abundance: few; len: 14; CDR3aa: CASSLDRYTGELFF
j_gene: TRBJ2-2; v_gene: TRBV5-6; abundance: .; len: 13; CDR3aa: CASSLVQPGELFF
j_gene: TRBJ2-7; v_gene: TRBV15; abundance: .; len: 13; CDR3aa: CATSRQSSYEQYF
j_gene: TRBJ2-3; v_gene: TRBV5-1; abundance: many; len: 16; CDR3aa: CASSLAKGVGTDTQYF
j_gene: TRBJ1-6; v_gene: TRBV28; abundance: .; len: 12; CDR3aa: CASSLEAGMSHF
j_gene: TRBJ1-1; v_gene: TRBV12-3/TRBV12-4; abundance: many; len: 15; CDR3aa: CASSLSLPRVTEAFF
j_gene: TRBJ2-1; v_gene: TRBV27; abundance: .; len: 13; CDR3aa: CASSYTAWNEQFF